This paragraph reports one T cell receptor (beta chain). The antigen is not known. The data originate from a study of identical twins. Whole-study results and caveats: Models underestimated out-of-frame TCR alpha sharing in monozygotic twins. Out-of-frame alpha sequences shared by twins were enriched for low generation probability.

Deletions cut 6 bases from V and 1 base from J, with 15 bases between. The CDR3 totals 14 residues. The germline gives CDR1 SQVTM, CDR2 ANQGSEA. Healthy Caucasians alone served as donors. One entry per CDR3 protein results from TCRdb running MiXCR on the 5' RACE reads. Of hundreds of thousands of distinct CDR3 sequences in the sample, about 18% were seen once. This sample was also put to use in a study of T cells expressing NK-cell markers. That paper adds: What remained unclear was the HCMV specificity of expanded NKG2C+ T cell clones.

Sequenced input: PBMCs. This receptor was identified in a woman between 18 and 29 years old in good health. The chain is built from TRBV29-1 and TRBJ1-1; maybe TRBD1 (5 bases). CDR3 protein: CSVGPWTQNTEAFF. Written as DNA, the CDR3 is TGCAGCGTCGGTCCCTGGACACAGAACACTGAAGCTTTCTTT.